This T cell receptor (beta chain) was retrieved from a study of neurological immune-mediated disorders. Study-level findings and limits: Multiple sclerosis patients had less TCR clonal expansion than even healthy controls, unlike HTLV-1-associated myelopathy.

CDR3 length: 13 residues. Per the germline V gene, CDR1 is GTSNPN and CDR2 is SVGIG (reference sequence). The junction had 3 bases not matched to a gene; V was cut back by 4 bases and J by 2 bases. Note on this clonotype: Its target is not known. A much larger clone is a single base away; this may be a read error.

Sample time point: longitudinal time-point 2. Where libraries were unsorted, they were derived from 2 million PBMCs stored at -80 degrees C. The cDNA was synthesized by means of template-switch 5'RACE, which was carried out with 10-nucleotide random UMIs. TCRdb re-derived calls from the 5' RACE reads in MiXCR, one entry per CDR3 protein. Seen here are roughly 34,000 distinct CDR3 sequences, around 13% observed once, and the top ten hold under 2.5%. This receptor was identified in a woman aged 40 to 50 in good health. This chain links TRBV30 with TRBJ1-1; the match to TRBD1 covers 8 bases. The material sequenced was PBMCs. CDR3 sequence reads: CAWNRGYNTEAFF. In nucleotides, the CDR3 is TGTGCCTGGAACAGGGGGTATAACACTGAAGCTTTCTTT.